This record concerns one T cell receptor (beta chain) sequence. This specimen comes from a study of low-dose radiotherapy and immunotherapy resistance in tumors. Study-wide background: Patients were treated with intravenous nivolumab at 240 mg every two weeks and were also dosed with ipilimumab at 1 mg/kg every six weeks.

TRAV and TRBV primers primed cDNA for both TCRalpha and TCRbeta. Both a constant-region primer and a V-primer adapter served to amplify TCRs across roughly 21 PCR cycles. Using its own MiXCR run on the reads, TCRdb lists one record per CDR3 protein. The repertoire has around 79,000 distinct CDR3 sequences, 18% of them found once; the top ten carry 5.9%. Time point reported: before trial treatment. Each donor was administered nivolumab, ipilimumab, aspirin, low-dose cyclophosphamide and low-dose radiotherapy. As a condition of eligibility, patients had advanced solid tumors lacking tumor-infiltrating lymphocytes. The CDR3 is made up of 15 amino acids. V lost 6 bases and J 3 bases, leaving 18 bases between the germline ends. CDR1 SGHTS and CDR2 YDEGEE come from the germline V gene.

This chain connects TRBV5-8 to TRBJ1-1; D might be TRBD1 (6 bases). This receptor was identified in a male donor with prostate cancer. Here the sequenced sample was PBMCs, taken before treatment. This chain's CDR3 is CASTRVMQGYTEAFF. The CDR3, as DNA: TGTGCCAGCACCCGAGTGATGCAGGGGTACACTGAAGCTTTCTTT.